The 18 T cell receptor beta chains presented below share a single source sample, sequenced in a study of blood T cell repertoires in COVID-19. Sequencing was performed with immunoSEQ multiplex PCR; in TCRdb, only in-frame clones are kept and a portion is missing. The data hold 180,000 or so clones, with 70% to 85% observed a single time. The sample comprised peripheral blood. The receptors here all came from a human donor with acute or convalescent COVID-19. The donor label of this sample is uncertain.

This chain connects TRBV6-5 to TRBJ2-7; D is unclear. The CDR3 is 13 amino acids. CDR1 and CDR2 from the germline V gene are MNHEY and SVGAGI. The germline V and J ends were trimmed by 0 bases and 0 bases, with 3 bases remaining between them. CDR3 DNA: TGTGCCAGCAGTTACTCAGCCTCCTACGAGCAGTACTTC. Encoded protein: CASSYSASYEQYF.

This clone was recorded at least ten times. This chain joins TRBV6-6 and TRBJ2-4, with 9 nucleotides matching TRBD1. The CDR3 covers 14 residues. Trimming cost V 7 bases and J 7 bases; bases outside gene matches: 8. Germline assignment: CDR1 MNHNY and CDR2 SVGAGI (reference sequence). CDR3 coding DNA: TGTGCCAGCACCGACTGGACAGGGGATAACATTCAGTACTTC. This codes for CASTDWTGDNIQYF.

The J gene is TRBJ2-7, the V gene TRBV6-5, with D tentatively TRBD2 (6 bases). Germline values: CDR1 MNHEY, CDR2 SVGAGI. Trimming pared 1 base from V and 7 bases from J, leaving 20 bases between. This CDR3 is built from 16 residues. The CDR3 is CASSYFSRTIKREQYF. CDR3 coding DNA: TGTGCCAGCAGTTACTTTTCGAGGACTATCAAAAGGGAGCAGTACTTC.

The chain uses TRBV19 and TRBJ1-6, with 11 nucleotides matching TRBD1. In germline, CDR1 is LNHDA, CDR2 SQIVND (reference sequence). The CDR3 is 16 amino acids. The V segment lost 7 bases and the J segment 7 bases; nucleotides outside the gene matches: 9. The CDR3 DNA is TGTGCCAGTATGGCCCCGGGACAGGGGGTCAATTCACCCCTCCACTTT. Translated: CASMAPGQGVNSPLHF.

The gene calls are TRBV7-2 and TRBJ2-2; no clear D gene. Germline CDR1 is SGHTA and CDR2 is FQGNSA. Trimming left V 3 bases short and J 1 base short, with 3 bases between. This CDR3 contains 13 residues. CDR3 sequence (DNA): TGTGCCAGCAGCTTCCGGAACACCGGGGAGCTGTTTTTT. Translation: CASSFRNTGELFF.

The gene calls are TRBV5-1 and TRBJ1-5, with TRBD1 matching 8 bases. The CDR3 totals 15 residues. V shed 7 bases and J 6 bases; nucleotides not matched to a gene: 12. The germline CDR1 and CDR2 sequences are SGHRS and YFSETQ. CDR3 nucleotides: TGCGCCAGCCCCTTGGTGTGGACAGGGACTCAGCCCCAGCATTTT. Translation gives CASPLVWTGTQPQHF.

V and J are TRBV2 and TRBJ2-5; weak D call: TRBD1 (6 bases). V dropped 6 bases and J dropped 5 bases, with 16 bases sitting between them. The CDR3 is 14 amino acids. CDR1 SNHLY and CDR2 FYNNEI come from the germline V gene. CDR3 sequence reads: CASRDRITRETQYF. Here the CDR3 DNA reads TGTGCCAGCAGAGACAGGATTACAAGGGAGACCCAGTACTTC. Full variable domain (rest looked up from reference TRBV2 and TRBJ2-5): EPEVTQTPSHQVTQMGQEVILRCVPISNHLYFYWYRQILGQKVEFLVSFYNNEISEKSEIFDDQFSVERPDGSNFTLKIRSTKLEDSAMYFCASRDRITRETQYFGPGTRLLVL.

The CDR3 bases are TGTGCCAGCAGTGAAGTGAGCGGTCGGAGCACAGATACGCAGTATTTT. Translating gives CASSEVSGRSTDTQYF. This chain joins TRBV6-1 and TRBJ2-3; perhaps TRBD2 as D (5 bases). This CDR3 is built from 16 residues. The germline CDR1 and CDR2 sequences are MNHNS and SASEGT. V shed 1 base and J shed 0 bases, with 11 bases lying between them.

This clone was seen once. This chain connects TRBV9 to TRBJ2-5, with 11 bases fitting TRBD2. CDR1 is SGDLS, CDR2 YYNGEE, per germline. The CDR3 has 19 amino acids. V shed 3 bases and J 5 bases; nucleotides not matched to a gene: 18. The CDR3 DNA reads as TGTGCCAGCAGCGCGGGACCCGGGACTAGCGGAACCATGTGGGAGACCCAGTACTTC. Translated: CASSAGPGTSGTMWETQYF.

V gene TRBV5-4 combines with J gene TRBJ2-1; 9 bases are shared with TRBD2. Germline-derived CDR1 and CDR2 are SGHNT and YYREEE (reference sequence). This CDR3 is built from 16 residues. The J segment lost 2 bases and the V segment lost 4 bases, leaving 7 bases of the junction unmatched. CDR3 sequence (DNA): TGTGCCAGCAGCAGTCGTAGCGGGAGTCCCTACAATGAGCAGTTCTTC. This sequence encodes CASSSRSGSPYNEQFF.

This rearrangement joins TRBV30 to TRBJ2-4, with TRBD1 as a possible D gene (6 bases). Germline values: CDR1 GTSNPN, CDR2 SVGIG (reference sequence). Trimming cost V 2 bases and J 6 bases, with 14 bases left between them. This CDR3 comprises 14 residues. The CDR3 region is CAWSPRGGTNIQYF. In DNA form, the CDR3 reads TGTGCCTGGAGTCCCAGAGGGGGTACAAACATTCAGTACTTC.

Turning to this clone: The same CDR3 is also encoded by other DNA sequences in this sample. The gene calls are TRBV5-4 and TRBJ2-5, with D tentatively TRBD2 (6 bases). Germline V gene data show CDR1 as SGHNT and CDR2 as YYREEE (reference sequence). V shed 0 bases and J shed 5 bases, with 8 bases lying between them. CDR3 length: 13 residues. The DNA of the CDR3 is TGTGCCAGCAGCTTGGCGGGAGTGGAGACCCAGTACTTC. It translates to CASSLAGVETQYF.

The chain couples TRBV6-5 to TRBJ1-5, with D possibly being TRBD1 (6 bases). Trimming took 5 bases from V and 3 from J, leaving 11 bases between them. The CDR3 runs 14 residues. Germline loops: CDR1 MNHEY, CDR2 SVGAGI. CDR3 coding DNA: TGTGCCAGCAGTCCGGGACACAACAATCAGCCCCAGCATTTT. Residues: CASSPGHNNQPQHF.

This chain joins TRBV7-2 and TRBJ1-2; weak D call: TRBD1 (6 bases). Trimming removed 5 bases at V and 0 bases at J, with 13 bases between. Germline CDR1 and CDR2: SGHTA and FQGNSA. The CDR3 is 15 residues long. CDR3 nucleotides: TGTGCCAGCAGCGTGACAGGAAGAGCTAACTATGGCTACACCTTC. It yields the protein CASSVTGRANYGYTF.

The chain recombines TRBV19 with TRBJ2-4; D perhaps matches TRBD1 (5 bases). This CDR3 comprises 15 residues. Germline values: CDR1 LNHDA, CDR2 SQIVND (reference sequence). V was pared by 6 bases and J by 0 bases, with 12 bases between. CDR3 residues: CASRTTGVAKNIQYF. The CDR3 DNA reads as TGTGCCAGTAGAACTACAGGAGTAGCCAAAAACATTCAGTACTTC.

The chain joins TRBV7-9 to TRBJ1-5; D is undetermined. Trimming left V 5 bases short and J 3 bases short, with 8 bases between. Per the germline V gene, CDR1 is SEHNR and CDR2 is FQNEAQ (reference sequence). CDR3 length: 13 amino acids. In DNA form, the CDR3 reads TGTGCCAGCAGCCCGGGAGTCAATCAGCCCCAGCATTTT. It codes for CASSPGVNQPQHF.

The chain links TRBV6-5 to TRBJ2-7, with 8 nucleotides matching TRBD1. V shed 2 bases, J shed 7 bases, and the junction held 4 bases outside the gene matches. Germline V gene sequence: CDR1 MNHEY, CDR2 SVGAGI. The CDR3 is made up of 13 amino acids. The CDR3 sequence is CASSYQGAGEQYF. CDR3 DNA: TGTGCCAGCAGTTACCAGGGGGCGGGGGAGCAGTACTTC.

The genes are TRBV7-3 and TRBJ2-7, with TRBD2 identical over 11 bases. Germline values: CDR1 SGHTA, CDR2 FQGTGA. The CDR3 spans 13 residues. The trim removed 4 bases at V and 13 bases at J, leaving 9 bases unmatched. DNA of the CDR3: TGTGCCAGCAGCTCGGGACTAGCGGAGAGGATATACTTC. Translated, it gives CASSSGLAERIYF.